Below are 9 T cell receptor beta chains sequenced from a single sample in a study of regulatory T cells in long-lasting Graves disease. For TCR beta, libraries came from iRepertoire HTBI primers and Arm-PCR of CDR3 regions. TCRdb processed the multiplex PCR reads anew with MiXCR; each CDR3 protein has one entry. This sample carries 600,000 to 850,000 distinct CDR3 sequences, around 30% of them seen once, and the ten largest clones take about two fifths. The time point: persistent/refractory GD, antithyroid drugs over 5 years with positive TRAb. Following extraction of RNA from PBMCs, that RNA was used to make the TCR library. The specimen was peripheral blood mononuclear cells (PBMCs), collected when the disease was refractory, from a patient treated with antithyroid drugs. The receptors come from a female donor with Graves disease.

The V call is TRBV5-1, the J call TRBJ1-4, with unresolved D. Trimming shortened V by 0 bases and J by 5 bases, and 11 bases separated the two germline ends. The CDR3 loop spans 15 amino acids. From germline, CDR1 is SGHRS and CDR2 YFSETQ. DNA of the CDR3: TGCGCCAGCAGCTTGGAGGTCAACCCAAATGAAAAACTGTTTTTT. Translation gives CASSLEVNPNEKLFF.

A few counts support this clonotype. The chain has TRBV12-3 or TRBV12-4 and TRBJ1-1; no clear D. Trimming cost V 5 bases and J 1 base, with 11 bases left between them. The CDR3 totals 14 residues. CDR3 sequence: CASSRDFQNTEAFF. The CDR3 region has the DNA TGTGCCAGCAGTCGGGATTTCCAGAACACTGAAGCTTTCTTT.

This clonotype was counted at least ten times. The chain has TRBV7-9 and TRBJ2-7, with 8 bases that match TRBD2. Germline V gene lookup returns CDR1 SEHNR and CDR2 FQNEAQ (reference sequence). The V gene end was trimmed by 5 bases and the J gene end by 0 bases; junction bases not matched to a gene: 9. The CDR3 loop spans 16 amino acids. This chain's CDR3 is CASSGALAGSSYEQYF. The CDR3 DNA sequence: TGTGCCAGCAGCGGAGCCCTAGCGGGCAGCTCCTACGAGCAGTACTTC.

This clonotype was found many times. This chain uses TRBV28 with TRBJ1-6; 11 bases agree with TRBD1. V dropped 6 bases and J dropped 10; count of bases not matched to a gene: 5. This CDR3 has 14 amino acids. The germline V gene has CDR1 MDHEN and CDR2 SYDVKM. DNA for the CDR3: TGTGCCAGCAGGACGGGACAGGGGGGCTCACCCCTCCACTTT. Translated, it gives CASRTGQGGSPLHF.

The CDR3 loop reads CSVGQGLGTGELFF. CDR3 nucleotides: TGCAGCGTGGGACAGGGTTTGGGCACCGGGGAGCTGTTTTTT. The rearrangement links TRBV29-1 to TRBJ2-2; 9 positions agree with TRBD1. After removal of 6 bases from V and 4 bases from J, the junction contained 6 bases not matched to a gene. Germline V gives CDR1 SQVTM, CDR2 ANQGSEA. The CDR3 is made up of 14 amino acids.

With regard to this clonotype: This may come from a read error, since a much larger clone is one base off. This chain joins TRBV12-3 or TRBV12-4 and TRBJ1-5, with D uncertain. This CDR3 has 13 amino acids. The V and J ends lost 4 bases and 7 bases respectively, with 11 bases between them. The CDR3 region has the DNA TGTGCCAGCAGTTCTTACGGTGGACAGCCCCAGCATTTT. Translated: CASSSYGGQPQHF.

This clonotype showed up many times. The gene calls are TRBV6-5 and TRBJ1-2; TRBD1 agrees at 7 bases. Germline V CDR1 and CDR2: MNHEY, SVGAGI. This CDR3 region has 16 residues. The trim removed 0 bases at V and 4 bases at J, leaving 8 bases unmatched. CDR3 coding DNA: TGTGCCAGCAGTTACTCGTTCCCAGGGGGAGGCTATGGCTACACCTTC. Translated, it gives CASSYSFPGGGYGYTF.

The rearrangement uses TRBV12-3 or TRBV12-4 and TRBJ1-1; D gene unclear. V shed 5 bases and J shed 4 bases, with 14 bases lying between them. The CDR3 has 14 amino acids. For the CDR3, the DNA is TGTGCCAGCAGTGCCAGTGGTTTGAGCACTGAAGCTTTCTTT. Its protein is CASSASGLSTEAFF.

This clonotype showed up just once. This chain joins TRBV6-1 and TRBJ2-7; tentatively, D is TRBD1 or TRBD2 (5 bases each). Germline V gene sequence: CDR1 MNHNS, CDR2 SASEGT. V was pared by 6 bases and J by 0 bases, with 21 bases between. The CDR3 loop spans 17 amino acids. This CDR3 reads CASSRLSRDESSYEQYF. The CDR3 bases are TGTGCCAGCAGCCGCTTAAGCCGGGACGAGAGCTCCTACGAGCAGTACTTC.